This record covers a single T cell receptor (beta chain). This specimen comes from a study of blood T cell repertoires in COVID-19. Study-wide background: From the United States, Italy and Spain came samples of acute and convalescent COVID-19. T cells, B-cell-depleted T cells, or PBMCs provided the cDNA or gDNA that served as material.

Germline V gene data show CDR1 as SNHLY and CDR2 as FYNNEI. Deletions cut 4 bases from V and 3 bases from J, with 10 bases between. The CDR3 loop spans 13 amino acids. In the authors' workflow: Nucleated cell counts were estimated from reference gene primer amplification. Generated by immunoSEQ multiplex PCR, the TCRdb table keeps only in-frame clones and is missing some. V and J calls and clone size are those listed in that table; D and trimming were worked out from the DNA. The sample contains around 62,000 clones, approximately 85% of which appear only once. J is TRBJ2-7 and V is TRBV2; D is uncertain. Sequencing used peripheral blood. The TCR was taken from a man aged 45 to 65 with acute or convalescent COVID-19. The DNA for the CDR3 is TGTGCCAGCAGTGGCCGATCGGTCTACGAGCAGTACGTC. As protein: CASSGRSVYEQYV.